The clone carrying this TCR beta chain was found many times. Each TCR cDNA molecule bore a unique molecular identifier. TCRdb fed the 5' RACE reads into MiXCR, producing one record per CDR3 protein. The sample lists about 120,000 distinct CDR3 sequences, 10% to 15% occurring once. The entry originates in a study of spatial heterogeneity in lung cancer. V was pared by 5 bases and J by 3 bases, with 6 bases of the junction left unmatched. Germline V CDR1 and CDR2: MNHEY, SMNVEV (reference sequence). The CDR3 runs to 14 residues. Time point: blood at routine non-recurrence follow-up after resection. No cells were sorted before sequencing. The whole RNA sequenced was extracted from tumor, nontumor lung or frozen PBMC.

The sequence derives from a male donor with early-stage non-small cell lung cancer. Sequencing was performed on PBMCs, taken at follow-up. The chain carries TRBV27 and TRBJ2-7; 8 bases are shared with TRBD1. Written as DNA, the CDR3 is TGTGCCAGCAGTCCCCGACAGGGGAACTACGAGCAGTACTTC. This translates into CASSPRQGNYEQYF.